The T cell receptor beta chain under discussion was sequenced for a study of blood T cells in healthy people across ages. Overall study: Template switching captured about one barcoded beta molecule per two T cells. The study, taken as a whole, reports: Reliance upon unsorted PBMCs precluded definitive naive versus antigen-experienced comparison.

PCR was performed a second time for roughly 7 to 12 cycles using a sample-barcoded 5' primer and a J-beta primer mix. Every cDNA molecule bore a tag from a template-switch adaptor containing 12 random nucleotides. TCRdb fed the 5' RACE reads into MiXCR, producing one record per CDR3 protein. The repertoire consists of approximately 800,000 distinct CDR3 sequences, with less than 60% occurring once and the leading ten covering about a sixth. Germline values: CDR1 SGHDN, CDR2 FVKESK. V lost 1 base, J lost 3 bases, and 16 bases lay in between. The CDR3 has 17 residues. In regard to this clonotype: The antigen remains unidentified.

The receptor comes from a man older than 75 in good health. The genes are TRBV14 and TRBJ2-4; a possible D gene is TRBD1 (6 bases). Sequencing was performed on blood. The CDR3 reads CASSQGAGQPDKNIQYF. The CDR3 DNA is TGTGCCAGCAGCCAAGGCGCAGGACAGCCCGACAAAAACATTCAGTACTTC.